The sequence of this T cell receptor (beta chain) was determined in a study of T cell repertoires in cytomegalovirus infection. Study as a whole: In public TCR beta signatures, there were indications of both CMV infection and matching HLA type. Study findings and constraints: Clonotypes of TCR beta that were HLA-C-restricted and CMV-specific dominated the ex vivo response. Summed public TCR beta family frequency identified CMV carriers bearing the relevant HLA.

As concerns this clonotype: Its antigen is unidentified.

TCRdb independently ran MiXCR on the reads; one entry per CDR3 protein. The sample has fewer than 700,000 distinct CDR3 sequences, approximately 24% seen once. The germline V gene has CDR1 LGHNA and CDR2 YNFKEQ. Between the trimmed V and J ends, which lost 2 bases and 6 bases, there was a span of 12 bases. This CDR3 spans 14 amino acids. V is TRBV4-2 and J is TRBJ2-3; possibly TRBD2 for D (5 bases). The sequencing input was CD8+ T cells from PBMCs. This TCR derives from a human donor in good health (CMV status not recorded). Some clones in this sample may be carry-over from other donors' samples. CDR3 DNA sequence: TGTGCCAGCAGCCAAAGAGAGGGTATGGATACGCAGTATTTT. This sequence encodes CASSQREGMDTQYF.